In this sample, the clone carrying this TCR beta chain turned up many times. Its antigen is not identified. The CDR3 extends over 12 amino acids. V lost 1 base and J lost 6, with 4 bases in between. In germline, CDR1 is LGHDT, CDR2 YNNKEL (reference sequence). The sample is drawn from a study of blood T cells in healthy people across ages. A J-beta primer mix and a sample-barcoded 5' primer were used in a second PCR of roughly 6 to 11 cycles. Unique molecular identifiers of 12 random nucleotides labeled each cDNA. Each CDR3 protein gets one entry after TCRdb re-called the 5' RACE reads with MiXCR. The repertoire consists of 1 million to 1.2 million distinct CDR3 sequences, with roughly two fifths occurring once and the leading ten covering around 13%. Whole-study results and caveats: TCR beta diversity per million T cells fell roughly linearly with age. CMV infection status of these donors was not known.

Input material: blood. This chain uses TRBV3-1 with TRBJ2-1, with D hard to call. This receptor was taken from a man between 18 and 29 years old in good health. For the CDR3, the DNA is TGTGCCAGCAGCCAAGTCGGCAATGAGCAGTTCTTC. Amino acid sequence: CASSQVGNEQFF.